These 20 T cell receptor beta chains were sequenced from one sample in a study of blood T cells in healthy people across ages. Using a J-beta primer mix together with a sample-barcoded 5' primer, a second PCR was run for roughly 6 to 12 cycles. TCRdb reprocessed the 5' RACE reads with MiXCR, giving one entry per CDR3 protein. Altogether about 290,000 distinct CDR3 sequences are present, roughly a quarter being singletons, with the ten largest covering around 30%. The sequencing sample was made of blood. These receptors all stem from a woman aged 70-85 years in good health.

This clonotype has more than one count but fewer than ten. In DNA form, the CDR3 reads TGCAGTGCTGACCATCCCAGTCAAGAGACCCAGTACTTC. Protein sequence: CSADHPSQETQYF. This chain connects TRBV20-1 to TRBJ2-5, with unresolved D. V lost 5 bases and J 2 bases, leaving 12 bases between the germline ends. CDR3 length: 13 residues. Per germline, CDR1 DFQATT and CDR2 SNEGSKA (reference sequence).

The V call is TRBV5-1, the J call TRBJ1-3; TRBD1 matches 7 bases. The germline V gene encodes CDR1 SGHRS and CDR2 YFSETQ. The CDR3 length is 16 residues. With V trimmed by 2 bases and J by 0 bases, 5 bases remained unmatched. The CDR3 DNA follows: TGCGCCAGCAGCTTCGGAGACAGGGTCTCTGGAAACACCATATATTTT. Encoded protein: CASSFGDRVSGNTIYF.

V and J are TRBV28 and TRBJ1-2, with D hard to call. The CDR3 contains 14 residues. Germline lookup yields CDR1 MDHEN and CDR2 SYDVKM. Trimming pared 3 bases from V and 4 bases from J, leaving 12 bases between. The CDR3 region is CASSLDQVGYGYTF. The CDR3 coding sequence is TGTGCCAGCAGTTTGGACCAAGTTGGCTATGGCTACACCTTC.

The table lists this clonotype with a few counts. The CDR3 DNA is TGTGCCAGTAGTAATAGAGGGCCCTATGAGCAGTTCTTC. Amino acids: CASSNRGPYEQFF. V and J are TRBV19 and TRBJ2-1; possible D gene TRBD2, 5 bases. The germline CDR1 and CDR2 sequences are LNHDA and SQIVND (reference sequence). Between the trimmed V and J ends, which lost 4 bases and 8 bases, there was a span of 12 bases. There are 13 residues in the CDR3.

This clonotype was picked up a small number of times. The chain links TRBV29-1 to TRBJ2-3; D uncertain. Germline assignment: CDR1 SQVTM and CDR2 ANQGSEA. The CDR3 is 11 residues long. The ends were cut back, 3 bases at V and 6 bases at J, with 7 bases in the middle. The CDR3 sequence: CSVDGIDTQYF. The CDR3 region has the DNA TGCAGCGTTGACGGAATTGATACGCAGTATTTT.

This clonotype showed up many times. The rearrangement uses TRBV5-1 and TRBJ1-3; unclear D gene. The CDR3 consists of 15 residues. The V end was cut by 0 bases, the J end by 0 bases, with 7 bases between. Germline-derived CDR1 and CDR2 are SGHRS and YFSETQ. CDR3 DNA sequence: TGCGCCAGCAGCTTGGAAGGCGGCTCTGGAAACACCATATATTTT. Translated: CASSLEGGSGNTIYF.

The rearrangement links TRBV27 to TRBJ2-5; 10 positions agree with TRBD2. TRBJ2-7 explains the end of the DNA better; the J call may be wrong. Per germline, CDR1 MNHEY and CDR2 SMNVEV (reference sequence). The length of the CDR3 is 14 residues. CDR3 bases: TGTGCCAGCCACCGGACTAGCGGCTCCTACGAGCAGTACTTC. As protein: CASHRTSGSYEQYF.

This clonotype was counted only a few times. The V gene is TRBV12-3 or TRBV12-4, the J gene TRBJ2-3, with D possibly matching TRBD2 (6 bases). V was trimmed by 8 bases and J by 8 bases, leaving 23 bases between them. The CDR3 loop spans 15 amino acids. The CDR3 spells CASALREREIGTQYF. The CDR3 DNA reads TGTGCCAGCGCCCTCCGGGAGAGGGAGATCGGTACGCAGTATTTT.

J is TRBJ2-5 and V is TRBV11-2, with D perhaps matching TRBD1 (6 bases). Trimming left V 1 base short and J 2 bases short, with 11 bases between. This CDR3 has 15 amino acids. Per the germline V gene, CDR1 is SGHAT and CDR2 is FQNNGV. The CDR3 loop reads CASSLGDTSQETQYF. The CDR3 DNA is TGTGCCAGCAGCTTAGGGGACACCTCACAAGAGACCCAGTACTTC.

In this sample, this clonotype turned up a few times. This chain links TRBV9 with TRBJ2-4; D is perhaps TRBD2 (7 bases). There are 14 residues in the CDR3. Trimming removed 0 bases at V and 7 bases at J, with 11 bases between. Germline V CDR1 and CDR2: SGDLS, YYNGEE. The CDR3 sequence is CASSVEGGGNIQYF. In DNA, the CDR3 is TGTGCCAGCAGCGTAGAGGGAGGGGGGAACATTCAGTACTTC.

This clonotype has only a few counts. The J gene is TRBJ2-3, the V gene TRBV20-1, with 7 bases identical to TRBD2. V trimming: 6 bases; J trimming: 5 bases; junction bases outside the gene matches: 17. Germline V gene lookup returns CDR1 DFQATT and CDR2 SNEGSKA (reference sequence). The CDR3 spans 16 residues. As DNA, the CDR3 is TGCAGTGCCGGAACTAGAGGCGGGAGAGGGGTAGATACGCAGTATTTT. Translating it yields CSAGTRGGRGVDTQYF.

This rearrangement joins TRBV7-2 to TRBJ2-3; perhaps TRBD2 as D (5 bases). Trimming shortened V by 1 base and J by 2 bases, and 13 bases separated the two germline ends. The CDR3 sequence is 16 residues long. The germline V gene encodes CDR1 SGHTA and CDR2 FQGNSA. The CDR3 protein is CASSLGTGSNTDTQYF. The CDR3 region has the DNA TGTGCCAGCAGCTTAGGAACGGGGAGTAACACAGATACGCAGTATTTT.

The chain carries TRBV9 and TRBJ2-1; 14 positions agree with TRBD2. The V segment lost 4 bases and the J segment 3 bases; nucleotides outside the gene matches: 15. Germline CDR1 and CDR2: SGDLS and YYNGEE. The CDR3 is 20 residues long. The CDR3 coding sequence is TGTGCCAGCAGCTCCCCTTCCGGGACTAGCGGGAGTGGATACTACAATGAGCAGTTCTTC. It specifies CASSSPSGTSGSGYYNEQFF.

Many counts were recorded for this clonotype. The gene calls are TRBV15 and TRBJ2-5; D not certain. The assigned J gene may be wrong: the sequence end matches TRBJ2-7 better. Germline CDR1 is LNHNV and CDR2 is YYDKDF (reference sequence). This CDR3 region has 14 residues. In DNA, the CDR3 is TGTGCCACCAGTCCCACCCCGGGTTCATACGAGCAGTACTTC. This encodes CATSPTPGSYEQYF.

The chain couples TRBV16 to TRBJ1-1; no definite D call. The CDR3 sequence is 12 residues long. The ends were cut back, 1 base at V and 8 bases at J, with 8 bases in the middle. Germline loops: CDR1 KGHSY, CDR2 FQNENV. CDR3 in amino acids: CASSQLITEAFF. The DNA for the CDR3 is TGTGCCAGCAGCCAATTAATAACCGAAGCTTTCTTT.

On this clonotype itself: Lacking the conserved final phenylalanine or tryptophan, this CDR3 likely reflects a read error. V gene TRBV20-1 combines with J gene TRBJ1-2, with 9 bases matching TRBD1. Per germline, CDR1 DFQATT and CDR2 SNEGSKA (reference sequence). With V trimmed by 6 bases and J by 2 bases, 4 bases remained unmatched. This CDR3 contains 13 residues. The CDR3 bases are TGCAGTGCCGGGGACAGGGCAAACTATGGCTACACCCTC. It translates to CSAGDRANYGYTL.

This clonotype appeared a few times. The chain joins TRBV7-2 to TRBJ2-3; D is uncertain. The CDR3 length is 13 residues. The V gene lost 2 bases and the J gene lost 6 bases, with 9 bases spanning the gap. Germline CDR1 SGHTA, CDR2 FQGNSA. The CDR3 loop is CASSLSFIDTQYF. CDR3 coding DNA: TGTGCCAGCAGCTTAAGTTTTATTGATACGCAGTATTTT.

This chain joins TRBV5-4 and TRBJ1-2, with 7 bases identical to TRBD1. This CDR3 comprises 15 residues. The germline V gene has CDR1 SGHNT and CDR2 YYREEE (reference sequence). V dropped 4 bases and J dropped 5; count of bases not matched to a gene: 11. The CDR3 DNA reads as TGTGCCAGCAGCGCTCCTCCGGGACAGCAATATGGCTACACCTTC. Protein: CASSAPPGQQYGYTF.

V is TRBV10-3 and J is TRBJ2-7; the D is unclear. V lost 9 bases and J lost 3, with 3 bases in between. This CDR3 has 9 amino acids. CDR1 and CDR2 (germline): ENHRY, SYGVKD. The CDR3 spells CAMIYEQYF. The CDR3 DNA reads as TGTGCCATGATCTACGAGCAGTACTTC.

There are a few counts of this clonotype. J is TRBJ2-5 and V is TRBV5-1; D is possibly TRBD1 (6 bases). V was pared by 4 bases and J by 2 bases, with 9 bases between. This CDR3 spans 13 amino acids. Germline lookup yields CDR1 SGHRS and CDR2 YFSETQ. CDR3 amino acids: CASSQGPQETQYF. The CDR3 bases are TGCGCCAGCAGCCAGGGGCCTCAAGAGACCCAGTACTTC.